Listed below are T cell receptor beta chains from one sample, sequenced in a study of CD8 T cells in Susac syndrome. TCRdb reprocessed the immunoSEQ multiplex PCR reads via MiXCR and lists one record per CDR3 protein. The data contain around 180,000 distinct CDR3 sequences, 85% to 95% of them singletons. What was sequenced was CD4+ T cells from PBMCs. The receptors were gathered from a human donor with Susac syndrome. Each CDR3 is given with its conserved first and last residue. A D gene is named only where the DNA matches it firmly. Clone size is stated in some rows and not others, as once, few, many or a class when expanded.

NA	NA	TRBV20-1	TRBJ2-5	CSASRGPAAQYF	TGCAGTGCTTCCAGGGGACCCGCGGCCCAGTACTTC
TRBD1	NA	TRBV29-1	TRBJ1-2	CSVGQGGYTF	TGCAGCGTGGGACAGGGGGGCTACACCTTC
TRBD1	NA	TRBV6-6	TRBJ1-4	CASSDRVQLFF	TGTGCCAGCAGTGACAGGGTTCAACTGTTTTTT
NA	once	TRBV20-1	TRBJ2-5	CSARDWGLETQYF	TGCAGTGCTAGAGATTGGGGGTTGGAGACCCAGTACTTC
NA	few	TRBV9	TRBJ1-1	CASSPYSGNTEAFF	TGTGCCAGCAGCCCTTACAGTGGGAACACTGAAGCTTTCTTT
TRBD2	NA	TRBV10-3	TRBJ2-1	CAISQLAGLGEQFF	TGTGCCATCAGCCAACTAGCGGGGCTGGGGGAGCAGTTCTTC
NA	NA	TRBV20-1	TRBJ1-2	CSARDGAKPNYGYTF	TGCAGTGCTAGAGATGGAGCGAAACCTAACTATGGCTACACCTTC
NA	NA	TRBV24-1	TRBJ1-2	CATSDLKVTVKDYGYTF	TGTGCCACCAGTGATTTAAAGGTGACAGTAAAGGACTATGGCTACACCTTC
TRBD1	NA	TRBV12-3/TRBV12-4	TRBJ1-5	CASSRRQGVGQPQHF	TGTGCCAGCAGTAGAAGACAGGGGGTGGGTCAGCCCCAGCATTTT
NA	NA	TRBV12-3/TRBV12-4	TRBJ1-5	CASRARVGQPQHF	TGTGCCAGCAGGGCGAGGGTCGGTCAGCCCCAGCATTTT
NA	NA	TRBV4-3	TRBJ1-6	CASSQEASSYNSPLHF	TGCGCCAGCAGCCAAGAGGCGAGCTCCTATAATTCACCCCTCCACTTT